This T cell receptor beta chain was sequenced for a study of blood T cells in healthy people across ages. Notes on the study in general: Diversity estimates drawn from one million T cells were deemed underestimates. The fall in TCR beta diversity per million T cells was roughly linear with age.

Primed by a sample-barcoded 5' primer and a J-beta primer mix, a second PCR proceeded for about 6 to 11 cycles. Every single cDNA molecule received a tag from a template-switch adaptor with 12 random nucleotides. TCRdb redid the calling of the 5' RACE reads with MiXCR, one entry per CDR3 protein. The sample includes approximately 1.5 million distinct CDR3 sequences, about 31% of them seen just once. In regard to this clonotype: Antigen: not known.

The source is a woman aged 25 to 39 in good health. Sequenced: blood.

CDR3 nucleotides: TGCGCCAGCAGCTTGGGGGCAGCCTGGGGCGAGCAGTACTTC. Protein product: CASSLGAAWGEQYF. V usage is TRBV5-1 and J usage is TRBJ2-7, with D unclear. This CDR3 has 14 residues. CDR1 and CDR2 (germline): SGHRS, YFSETQ. Trimming cost V 0 bases and J 6 bases, with 13 bases left between them.